One and the same sample provided the 5 T cell receptor beta chains below, sequenced in a study of T cell responses to AZD1222 COVID-19 vaccine. Libraries were prepared by immunoSEQ multiplex PCR; TCRdb keeps only in-frame clonotypes and omits some of them. The repertoire holds 110,000 or so clones, with more than 70% as singletons. The specimen comprised peripheral blood, sampled 28 days after the second AZD1222 dose. Every receptor here comes from an adult who received the AZD1222 COVID-19 vaccine.

This chain uses TRBV28 with TRBJ1-2, with D possibly being TRBD1 (5 bases). Trimming stripped 6 bases from V and 0 bases from J, with 17 bases between. CDR1 MDHEN and CDR2 SYDVKM come from the germline V gene. CDR3 length: 16 amino acids. CDR3 region: CASRPNGQGSNYGYTF. As DNA, the CDR3 is TGTGCCAGCAGACCCAACGGTCAGGGTTCTAACTATGGCTACACCTTC.

V gene TRBV5-1 combines with J gene TRBJ1-2; the match to TRBD1 covers 7 bases. The length of the CDR3 is 15 residues. The V gene's germline CDR1 is SGHRS and CDR2 YFSETQ. The junction had 7 bases not matched to a gene; V was cut back by 0 bases and J by 5 bases. CDR3 protein: CASSLGGQFYYGYTF. DNA for the CDR3: TGCGCCAGCAGCTTGGGGGGACAGTTTTATTATGGCTACACCTTC.

The V call is TRBV5-4, the J call TRBJ2-3, with TRBD2 matching over 8 bases. Germline CDR1 SGHNT, CDR2 YYREEE (reference sequence). The CDR3 contains 19 residues. V lost 1 base and J lost 3; bases outside the gene matches: 16. The CDR3 protein is CASSLSPVAGLAGTDTQYF. CDR3 coding DNA: TGTGCCAGCAGCTTGTCCCCCGTGGCTGGACTAGCTGGGACAGATACGCAGTATTTT.

The chain employs TRBV15 and TRBJ1-5; D gene ambiguous. The CDR3 has 16 amino acids. Germline CDR1 LNHNV, CDR2 YYDKDF (reference sequence). V lost 4 bases, J lost 6 bases, and 19 bases lay in between. The DNA of the CDR3 is TGTGCCACCAGCATTGAGAAAGGGAATCTTGGTCAGCCCCAGCATTTT. It codes for CATSIEKGNLGQPQHF.

This clone was seen only once. This chain connects TRBV5-4 to TRBJ2-1; D not resolved. CDR1 SGHNT and CDR2 YYREEE come from the germline V gene (reference sequence). Trimming stripped 0 bases from V and 9 bases from J, with 10 bases between. The CDR3 covers 13 residues. The CDR3 is CASSLAGPGEQFF. The CDR3 DNA sequence: TGTGCCAGCAGCTTGGCAGGCCCGGGTGAGCAGTTCTTC.